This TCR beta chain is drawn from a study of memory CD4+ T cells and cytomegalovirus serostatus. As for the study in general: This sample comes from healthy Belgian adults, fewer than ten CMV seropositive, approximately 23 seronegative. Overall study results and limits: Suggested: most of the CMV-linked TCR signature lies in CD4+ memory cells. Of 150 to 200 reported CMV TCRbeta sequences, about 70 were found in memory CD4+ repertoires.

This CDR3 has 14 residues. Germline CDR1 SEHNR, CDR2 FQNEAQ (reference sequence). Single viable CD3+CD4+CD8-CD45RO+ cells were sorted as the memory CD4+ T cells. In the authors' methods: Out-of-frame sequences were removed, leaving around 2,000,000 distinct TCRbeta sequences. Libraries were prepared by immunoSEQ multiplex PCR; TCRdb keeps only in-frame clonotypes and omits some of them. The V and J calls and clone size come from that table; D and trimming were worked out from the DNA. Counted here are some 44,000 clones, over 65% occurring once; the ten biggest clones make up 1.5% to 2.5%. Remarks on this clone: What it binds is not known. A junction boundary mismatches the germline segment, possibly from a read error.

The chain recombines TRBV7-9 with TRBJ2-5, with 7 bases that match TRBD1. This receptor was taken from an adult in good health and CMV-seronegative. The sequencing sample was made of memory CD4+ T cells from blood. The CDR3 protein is CASGLTGAQEIQYF. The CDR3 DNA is TGTGCCAGCGGGTTAACAGGGGCCCAAGAGATCCAGTACTTC.